This T cell receptor (beta chain) comes out of a study of control samples from healthy donors and cancer patients. Method: immunoSEQ multiplex PCR; TCRdb's copy keeps in-frame clones and lacks some. The table lists about 160,000 clones, 80% to 95% of them singletons, with 0.65% to 0.85% in the top ten. V lost 3 bases, J lost 2 bases, and 7 bases stayed unmatched. From germline, CDR1 is SGDLS and CDR2 YYNGEE. CDR3 length equals 16 residues. The sample taken for sequencing was blood. The clonotype comes from a woman aged 25 to 39 in good health. The chain carries TRBV9 and TRBJ2-5, with TRBD2 matching over 10 bases. CDR3 bases: TGTGCCAGCAGCGCACCGACTAGCGGGCATCAAGAGACCCAGTACTTC. As protein: CASSAPTSGHQETQYF.